The 2 T cell receptor beta chains below come from one sample, sequenced in a study of human T cells and chemical hapten exposure. TCRdb itself ran the RACE reads through MiXCR, one entry per CDR3 protein. Here the sample spans 60,000 to 65,000 distinct CDR3 sequences, approximately 10% being singletons. Time point described: patch test 3, about 24 weeks after DPC sensitization. Treatment specified: therapeutic diphenylcyclopropenone sensitization with weekly scalp DPC. This specimen was whole blood, taken in connection with sensitization to the hapten diphenylcyclopropenone (DPC). Receptors originate from a woman aged 25-40 years with alopecia areata. Some clones in this sample may be carry-over from other donors' samples.

This clonotype has ten or more counts. This rearrangement joins TRBV12-3 or TRBV12-4 to TRBJ2-5; unclear D gene. There are 15 residues in the CDR3. V was trimmed by 2 bases and J by 5 bases, leaving 15 bases between them. Written as DNA, the CDR3 is TGTGCCAGCAGTTTATTACAGCAGAGTGGGGAGACCCAGTACTTC. Translated: CASSLLQQSGETQYF.

This clonotype was counted only a few times. The chain recombines TRBV5-3 with TRBJ2-7; TRBD2 aligns across 8 bases. TRBV5-3 is classed as an ORF, of uncertain function. Losses at the gene ends were 4 bases for V and 0 bases for J; bases not matched to a gene: 12. This CDR3 is 17 amino acids long. In DNA, the CDR3 is TGTGCCAGAAGCCCCACAACGACTAGCGAAAACTCCTACGAGCAGTACTTC. Protein: CARSPTTTSENSYEQYF.